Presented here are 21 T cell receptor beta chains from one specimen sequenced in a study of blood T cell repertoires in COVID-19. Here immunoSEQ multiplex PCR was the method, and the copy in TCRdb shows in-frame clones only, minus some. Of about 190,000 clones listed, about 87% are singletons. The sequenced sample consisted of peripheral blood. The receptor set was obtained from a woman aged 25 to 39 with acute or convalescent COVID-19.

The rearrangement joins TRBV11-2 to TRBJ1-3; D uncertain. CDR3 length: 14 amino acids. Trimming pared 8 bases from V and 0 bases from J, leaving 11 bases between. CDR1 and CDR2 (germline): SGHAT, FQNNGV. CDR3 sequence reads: CASWRRDSGNTIYF. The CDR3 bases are TGTGCCAGCTGGAGACGGGACTCTGGAAACACCATATATTTT. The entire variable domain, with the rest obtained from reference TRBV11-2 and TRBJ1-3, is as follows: EAGVAQSPRYKIIEKRQSVAFWCNPISGHATLYWYQQILGQGPKLLIQFQNNGVVDDSQLPKDRFSAERLKGVDSTLKIQPAKLEDSAVYLCASWRRDSGNTIYFGEGSWLTVV.

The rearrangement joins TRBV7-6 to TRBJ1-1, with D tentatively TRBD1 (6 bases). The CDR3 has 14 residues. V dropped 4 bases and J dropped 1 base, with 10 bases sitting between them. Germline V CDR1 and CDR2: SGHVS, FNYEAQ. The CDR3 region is CASSSWTANTEAFF. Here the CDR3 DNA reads TGTGCCAGCAGCTCCTGGACAGCGAACACTGAAGCTTTCTTT.

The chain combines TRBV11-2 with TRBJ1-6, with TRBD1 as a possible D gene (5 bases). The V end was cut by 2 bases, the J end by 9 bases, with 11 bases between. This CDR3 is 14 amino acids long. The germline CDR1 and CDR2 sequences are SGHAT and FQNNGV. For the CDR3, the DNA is TGTGCCAGCAGCTTACGACAGTCCGGTTCACCCCTCCACTTT. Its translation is CASSLRQSGSPLHF.

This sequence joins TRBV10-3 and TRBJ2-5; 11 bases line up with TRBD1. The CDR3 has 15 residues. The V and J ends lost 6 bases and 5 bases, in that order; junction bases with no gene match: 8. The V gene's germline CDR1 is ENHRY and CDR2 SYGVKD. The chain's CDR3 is CAIREPGQGGETQYF. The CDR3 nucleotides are TGTGCCATCAGAGAACCGGGACAGGGGGGGGAGACCCAGTACTTC.

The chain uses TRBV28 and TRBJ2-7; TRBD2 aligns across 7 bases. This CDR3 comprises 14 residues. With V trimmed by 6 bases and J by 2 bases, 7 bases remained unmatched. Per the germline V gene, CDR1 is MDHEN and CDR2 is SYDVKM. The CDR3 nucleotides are TGTGCCAGCAGAACGAGCGGGGAGCCCTACGAGCAGTACTTC. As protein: CASRTSGEPYEQYF.

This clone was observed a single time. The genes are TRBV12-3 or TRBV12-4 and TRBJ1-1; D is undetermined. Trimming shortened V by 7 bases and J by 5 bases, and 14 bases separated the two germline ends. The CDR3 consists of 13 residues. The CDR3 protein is CASTLWGGTEAFF. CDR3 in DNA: TGTGCCAGCACTCTTTGGGGAGGGACTGAAGCTTTCTTT.

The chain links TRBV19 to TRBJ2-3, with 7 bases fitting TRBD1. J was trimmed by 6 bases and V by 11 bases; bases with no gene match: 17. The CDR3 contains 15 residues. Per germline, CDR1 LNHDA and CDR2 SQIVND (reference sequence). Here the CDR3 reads CASKRGTVDRDTQYF. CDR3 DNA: TGTGCCTCAAAAAGGGGGACAGTTGATCGCGATACGCAGTATTTT.

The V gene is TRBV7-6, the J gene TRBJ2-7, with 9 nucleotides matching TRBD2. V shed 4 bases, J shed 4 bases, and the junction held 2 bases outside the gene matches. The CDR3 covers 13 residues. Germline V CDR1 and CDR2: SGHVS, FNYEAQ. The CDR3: CASSWSGRYEQYF. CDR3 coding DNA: TGTGCCAGCAGCTGGAGCGGGAGGTACGAGCAGTACTTC.

This CDR3 reads CASSDTGEITPLHF. The CDR3 DNA is TGTGCCAGCAGTGATACGGGGGAAATTACACCCCTCCACTTT. The gene calls are TRBV28 and TRBJ1-6, with D maybe TRBD1 (5 bases). In germline, CDR1 is MDHEN, CDR2 SYDVKM. V dropped 5 bases and J dropped 11 bases, with 16 bases sitting between them. This CDR3 region has 14 residues.

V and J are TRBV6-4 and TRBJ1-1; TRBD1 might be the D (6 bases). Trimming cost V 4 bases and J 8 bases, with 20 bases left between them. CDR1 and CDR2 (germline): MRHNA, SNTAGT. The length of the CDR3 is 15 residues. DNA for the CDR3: TGTGCCAGCAGTGGGGGGCCCAACTTGAAGAGGGAAGCTTTCTTT. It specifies CASSGGPNLKREAFF.

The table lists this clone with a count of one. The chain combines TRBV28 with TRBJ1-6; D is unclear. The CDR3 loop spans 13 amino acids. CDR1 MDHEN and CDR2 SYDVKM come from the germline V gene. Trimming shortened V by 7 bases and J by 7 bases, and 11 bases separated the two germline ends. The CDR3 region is CASTGVNNSPLHF. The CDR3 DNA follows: TGTGCCAGCACCGGGGTGAACAATTCACCCCTCCACTTT.

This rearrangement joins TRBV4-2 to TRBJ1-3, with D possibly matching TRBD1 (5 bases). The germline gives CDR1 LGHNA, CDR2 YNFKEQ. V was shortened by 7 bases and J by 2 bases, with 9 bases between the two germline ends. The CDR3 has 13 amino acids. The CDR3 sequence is CASMGPPGNTIYF. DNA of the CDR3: TGTGCCAGCATGGGGCCTCCTGGAAACACCATATATTTT.

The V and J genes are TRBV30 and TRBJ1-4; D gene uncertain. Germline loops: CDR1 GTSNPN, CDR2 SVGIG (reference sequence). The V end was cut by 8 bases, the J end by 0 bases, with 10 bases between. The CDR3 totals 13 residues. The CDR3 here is CAGNTATNEKLFF. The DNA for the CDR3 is TGTGCCGGCAACACCGCAACTAATGAAAAACTGTTTTTT.

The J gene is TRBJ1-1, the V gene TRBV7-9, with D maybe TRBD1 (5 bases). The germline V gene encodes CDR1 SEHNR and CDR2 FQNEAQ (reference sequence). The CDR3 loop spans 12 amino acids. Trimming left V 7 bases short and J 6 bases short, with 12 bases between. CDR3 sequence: CASIGGGPEAFF. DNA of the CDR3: TGTGCCAGCATCGGGGGAGGTCCTGAAGCTTTCTTT.

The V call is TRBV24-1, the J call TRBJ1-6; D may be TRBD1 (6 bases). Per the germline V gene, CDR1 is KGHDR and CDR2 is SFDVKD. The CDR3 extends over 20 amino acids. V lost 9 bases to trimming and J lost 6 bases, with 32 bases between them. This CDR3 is CATPPRKHRSLKQGNSPLHF. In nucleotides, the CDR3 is TGTGCCACCCCGCCACGTAAACACAGGTCCCTTAAACAGGGTAATTCACCCCTCCACTTT.

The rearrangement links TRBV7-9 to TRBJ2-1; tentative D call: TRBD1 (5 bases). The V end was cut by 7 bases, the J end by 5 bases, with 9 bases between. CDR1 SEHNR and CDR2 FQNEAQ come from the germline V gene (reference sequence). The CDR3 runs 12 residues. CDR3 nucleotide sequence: TGTGCCAGCAAATTGGGGCACAATGAGCAGTTCTTC. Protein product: CASKLGHNEQFF.

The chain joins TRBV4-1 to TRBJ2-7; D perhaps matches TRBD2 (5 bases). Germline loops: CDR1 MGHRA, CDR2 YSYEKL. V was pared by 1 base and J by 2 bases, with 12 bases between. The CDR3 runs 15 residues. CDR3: CASSQVLGITYEQYF. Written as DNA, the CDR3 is TGCGCCAGCAGCCAAGTCCTCGGGATAACCTACGAGCAGTACTTC.

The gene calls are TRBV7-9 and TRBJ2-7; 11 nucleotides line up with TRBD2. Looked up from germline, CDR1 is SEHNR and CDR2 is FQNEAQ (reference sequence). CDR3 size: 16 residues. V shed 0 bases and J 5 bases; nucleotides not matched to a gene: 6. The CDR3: CASSLALSGRVDEQYF. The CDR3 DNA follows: TGTGCCAGCAGCTTAGCCCTTAGCGGGAGGGTAGACGAGCAGTACTTC.

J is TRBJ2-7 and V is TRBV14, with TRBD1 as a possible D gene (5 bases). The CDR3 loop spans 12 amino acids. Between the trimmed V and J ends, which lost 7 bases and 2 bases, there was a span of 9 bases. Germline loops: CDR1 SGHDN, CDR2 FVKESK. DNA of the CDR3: TGTGCCAGCAATAGGGGCCCCTACGAGCAGTACTTC. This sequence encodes CASNRGPYEQYF. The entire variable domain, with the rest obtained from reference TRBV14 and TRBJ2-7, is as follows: EAGVTQFPSHSVIEKGQTVTLRCDPISGHDNLYWYRRVMGKEIKFLLHFVKESKQDESGMPNNRFLAERTGGTYSTLKVQPAELEDSGVYFCASNRGPYEQYFGPGTRLTVT.

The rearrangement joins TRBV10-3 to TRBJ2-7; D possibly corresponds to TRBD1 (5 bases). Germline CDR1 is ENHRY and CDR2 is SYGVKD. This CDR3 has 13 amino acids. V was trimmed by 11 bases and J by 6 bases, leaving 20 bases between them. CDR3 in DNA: TGTGCCTCCCAAGGGCTAAGGGGTCTCGAGCAGTACTTC. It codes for CASQGLRGLEQYF.

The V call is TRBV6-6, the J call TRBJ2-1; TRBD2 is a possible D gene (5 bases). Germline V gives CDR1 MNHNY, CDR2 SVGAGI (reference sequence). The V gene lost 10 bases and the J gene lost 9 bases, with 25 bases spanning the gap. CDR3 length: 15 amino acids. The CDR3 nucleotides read TGTGCCACCACGGGTATAGGAGGTATGGTGGGTGAGCAGTTCTTC. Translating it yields CATTGIGGMVGEQFF.